A single sample is the source of the 10 T cell receptor beta chains below, sequenced in a study of T cell responses to AZD1222 COVID-19 vaccine. Some clones are missing from TCRdb's copy, which holds only in-frame ones; the method was immunoSEQ multiplex PCR. The sample gives some 69,000 clones, over 70% of which show up once; 11% to 15% is in the top ten. The sample consisted of peripheral blood, taken 28 days after the second AZD1222 dose. The receptors here all came from an adult who received the AZD1222 COVID-19 vaccine.

V and J are TRBV6-1 and TRBJ2-7; possibly TRBD1 for D (5 bases). The CDR3 loop spans 13 amino acids. Trimming removed 2 bases at V and 9 bases at J, with 14 bases between. Germline V gene lookup returns CDR1 MNHNS and CDR2 SASEGT. CDR3 in amino acids: CASSETYGAAQYF. CDR3 coding DNA: TGTGCCAGCAGTGAAACGTATGGGGCGGCGCAGTACTTC.

The V gene is TRBV4-1, the J gene TRBJ1-2; a weak D match, TRBD1 (5 bases). This CDR3 has 16 residues. Germline-derived CDR1 and CDR2 are MGHRA and YSYEKL. Trimming took 0 bases from V and 3 from J, leaving 14 bases between them. The CDR3 spells CASSQDGAGLYYGYTF. Here the CDR3 DNA reads TGCGCCAGCAGCCAAGACGGGGCAGGGCTTTACTATGGCTACACCTTC.

This clone came up a few times. The rearrangement links TRBV13 to TRBJ1-2, with D possibly being TRBD1 (5 bases). The V end was cut by 0 bases, the J end by 0 bases, with 11 bases between. Germline assignment: CDR1 PRHDT and CDR2 FYEKMQ (reference sequence). The CDR3 totals 16 residues. CDR3 DNA: TGTGCCAGCAGCTTAGGACCAGGGTCGCCTAACTATGGCTACACCTTC. Protein sequence: CASSLGPGSPNYGYTF.

The J gene is TRBJ2-3, the V gene TRBV7-2, with 14 bases identical to TRBD2. The junction had 4 bases not matched to a gene; V was cut back by 0 bases and J by 5 bases. The CDR3 runs to 17 residues. Germline V gives CDR1 SGHTA, CDR2 FQGNSA. CDR3 sequence (DNA): TGTGCCAGCAGCTTAGCAGGGACTAGCGGGGGAATAGATACGCAGTATTTT. Protein product: CASSLAGTSGGIDTQYF.

The chain couples TRBV3-1 (or the pseudogene TRBV3-2) to TRBJ2-5; 9 positions match TRBD2. This CDR3 comprises 18 residues. Trimming at V came to 0 bases and at J to 5 bases, leaving 13 bases not matched to a gene. Germline values: CDR1 LGHDT, CDR2 YNNKEL (reference sequence). This CDR3 is CASSQEPRKSSGGETQYF. CDR3 nucleotide sequence: TGTGCCAGCAGCCAAGAACCAAGGAAGAGTAGCGGGGGTGAGACCCAGTACTTC.

The genes are TRBV6-5 and TRBJ2-3; a weak D match, TRBD1 (5 bases). V was shortened by 10 bases and J by 6 bases, with 14 bases between the two germline ends. The germline gives CDR1 MNHEY, CDR2 SVGAGI. This CDR3 is built from 12 residues. CDR3 region: CATLGLLDTQYF. CDR3 DNA sequence: TGTGCCACCCTGGGGCTGTTGGATACGCAGTATTTT.

V and J are TRBV6-5 and TRBJ2-7; D is perhaps TRBD2 (6 bases). Trimming took 10 bases from V and 5 from J, leaving 18 bases between them. Germline loops: CDR1 MNHEY, CDR2 SVGAGI. The CDR3 covers 13 residues. The CDR3 is CATGDFPIDEQYF. The CDR3 DNA reads TGTGCCACTGGGGACTTCCCTATCGACGAGCAGTACTTC.

This clone was picked up one time. The rearrangement uses TRBV7-9 and TRBJ1-1; 11 bases are a match to TRBD1. After removal of 5 bases from V and 6 bases from J, the junction contained 5 bases not matched to a gene. The CDR3 runs to 14 residues. Germline assignment: CDR1 SEHNR and CDR2 FQNEAQ (reference sequence). The CDR3 sequence is CASSPRTGGPEAFF. CDR3 coding DNA: TGTGCCAGCAGCCCCAGGACAGGGGGCCCTGAAGCTTTCTTT.

This clone counts as medium-sized. V is TRBV19 and J is TRBJ1-1; D not resolved. Trimming removed 9 bases from V and 4 bases from J, with 12 bases in between. Germline V gives CDR1 LNHDA, CDR2 SQIVND (reference sequence). The CDR3 loop spans 12 amino acids. As DNA, the CDR3 is TGTGCCAGCAAGGACGGAGGCACTGAAGCTTTCTTT. It is translated as CASKDGGTEAFF.

The chain carries TRBV10-3 and TRBJ2-1; 7 bases align to TRBD2. This CDR3 region has 14 residues. Germline CDR1 is ENHRY and CDR2 is SYGVKD. V lost 3 bases and J lost 5; bases outside the gene matches: 4. As DNA, the CDR3 is TGTGCCATCAGTGACCGCGGGAGAAACAATGAGCAGTTCTTC. Encoded protein: CAISDRGRNNEQFF.